This passage covers 7 T cell receptor beta chains from one sample sequenced in a study of control samples from healthy donors and cancer patients. Generated by immunoSEQ multiplex PCR, the TCRdb table keeps only in-frame clones and is missing some. The repertoire includes some 20,000 clones, 70% to 90% of them detected once, and 11% sits in the top ten. The specimen sequenced was PBMCs. The source of these receptors is an older woman with colorectal cancer.

This chain connects TRBV11-3 to TRBJ1-4, with a possible D match to TRBD1 (6 bases). This CDR3 has 15 amino acids. Germline loops: CDR1 SGHNT, CDR2 YENEEA. Deletions cut 5 bases from V and 0 bases from J, with 10 bases between. CDR3 nucleotides: TGTGCCAGCAGCCCCCGACAGGCAACTAATGAAAAACTGTTTTTT. This sequence encodes CASSPRQATNEKLFF.

The chain links TRBV2 to TRBJ1-4; D unresolved. CDR3 length: 13 residues. The V and J ends lost 4 bases and 4 bases respectively, with 7 bases between them. Germline V gene data show CDR1 as SNHLY and CDR2 as FYNNEI. The CDR3, as DNA: TGTGCCAGCAGTGCCCCGTTTAATGAAAAACTGTTTTTT. It codes for CASSAPFNEKLFF.

The sample holds one count of this clone. The chain joins TRBV10-1 to TRBJ1-2; TRBD1 aligns across 7 bases. There are 16 residues in the CDR3. With V trimmed by 8 bases and J by 7 bases, 19 bases remained unmatched. Germline-derived CDR1 and CDR2 are WNHNN and SYGVQD (reference sequence). The CDR3 sequence is CASHIPYPQGVGGYTF. DNA of the CDR3: TGCGCCAGCCATATACCTTATCCCCAGGGGGTGGGTGGCTACACCTTC.

The V gene is TRBV6-5, the J gene TRBJ1-2, with TRBD1 as a possible D gene (6 bases). V lost 5 bases, J lost 7 bases, and 14 bases lay in between. Germline CDR1 is MNHEY and CDR2 is SVGAGI. The CDR3 runs 13 residues. The CDR3 sequence: CASSPQGTSGYTF. The DNA of the CDR3 is TGTGCCAGCAGTCCACAGGGTACAAGTGGCTACACCTTC.

This rearrangement joins TRBV4-1 to TRBJ1-5; possible D gene TRBD1, 5 bases. Germline V gene sequence: CDR1 MGHRA, CDR2 YSYEKL. Trimming took 1 base from V and 0 from J, leaving 10 bases between them. This CDR3 has 16 amino acids. DNA of the CDR3: TGCGCCAGCAGCCAAGTGGGACGGGGTAGCAATCAGCCCCAGCATTTT. Translating gives CASSQVGRGSNQPQHF.

This clone occurred once. The chain couples TRBV2 to TRBJ2-7; TRBD2 matches at 7 bases. V lost 8 bases, J lost 2 bases, and 3 bases stayed unmatched. The CDR3 contains 12 residues. CDR1 and CDR2 from the germline V gene are SNHLY and FYNNEI. In DNA, the CDR3 is TGTGCCAGCGGGAGGGTCCCCTACGAGCAGTACTTC. Protein: CASGRVPYEQYF.

J is TRBJ1-4 and V is TRBV7-2; D call uncertain. This CDR3 has 16 amino acids. Germline CDR1 and CDR2: SGHTA and FQGNSA. The V and J ends lost 1 base and 7 bases respectively, with 16 bases between them. Written as DNA, the CDR3 is TGTGCCAGCAGCTTAGGCTCCCAAGTTCGAGTTGAAAAACTGTTTTTT. Translation: CASSLGSQVRVEKLFF.